This T cell receptor (beta chain) derives from a study of blood T cell repertoires in COVID-19. About the study: Samples representing acute and convalescent COVID-19 were sourced from the United States, Italy and Spain. Sample material is recorded as cDNA or gDNA derived from T cells, B-cell-depleted T cells, or PBMCs.

Study processing details: Amplification from reference gene primers served as the basis for estimated nucleated cell counts. Assay used: immunoSEQ multiplex PCR; TCRdb lists only in-frame clones, some missing. The V and J calls and clone size were taken over from that table, and D and trimming were inferred from the DNA. Among about 120,000 clones, approximately 84% were seen once, and the ten largest hold around 7.6%. Germline loops: CDR1 MNHEY, CDR2 SMNVEV (reference sequence). CDR3 size: 15 residues. V lost 5 bases, J lost 12 bases, and 11 bases stayed unmatched. The specimen was peripheral blood. The clonotype was recovered from a man aged 65 to 79 with active or convalescent COVID-19. The chain couples TRBV27 to TRBJ1-6; 9 bases map to TRBD1. The CDR3 region has the DNA TGTGCCAGCAGTCCCGGTCCCGGGACAGGGATACCCCTCCACTTT. This gives the protein CASSPGPGTGIPLHF.